Listed below are T cell receptor beta chains from one sample, sequenced in a study of shared clonotypes between healthy human individuals. The method was immunoSEQ multiplex PCR; TCRdb's version includes in-frame clones alone and lacks a portion of them. Of 1.5 million to 2.5 million clones in the sample, about 95% were seen once. The specimen was naive CD8+ T cells sorted from blood. All receptors derive from a man aged 18-30 years in good health. Each CDR3 is given with its conserved first and last residue. D genes are given only for firm matches.

v_gene	j_gene	d_gene	CDR3nt	CDR3aa
TRBV6-6	TRBJ1-1	-	TGTGCCAGCATCCGGGGAAACACTGAAGCTTTCTTT	CASIRGNTEAFF
TRBV9	TRBJ2-1	TRBD2	TGTGCCAGCAGCGTTACTGGACTAGTCAATGAGCAGTTCTTC	CASSVTGLVNEQFF
TRBV6-5	TRBJ2-2	-	TGTGCCAGCAGTTACATAGTACCTCCCGGGGAGCTGTTTTTT	CASSYIVPPGELFF
TRBV4-1	TRBJ1-3	-	TGCGCCAGCAGCCAAGATCGAGATTCTGGAAACACCATATATTTT	CASSQDRDSGNTIYF
TRBV5-4	TRBJ1-4	-	TGTGCCAGCAGCGTCGGGACAACTCGGGATGAAAAACTGTTTTTT	CASSVGTTRDEKLFF
TRBV6-5	TRBJ1-4	TRBD1	TGTGCCAGCAGCCCGACAGGGGAAATTGAAAAACTGTTTTTT	CASSPTGEIEKLFF
TRBV13	TRBJ2-5	-	TGTGCCAGCAGCTTAACAGTTCTGCGGCAAGAGACCCAGTACTTC	CASSLTVLRQETQYF
TRBV6-1	TRBJ1-5	-	TGTGCCAGCAGTGAAGCCCCTCCACAACAGGATGCACCGTCGGGCAATCAGCCCCAGCATTTT	CASSEAPPQQDAPSGNQPQHF
TRBV5-4	TRBJ2-1	TRBD2	TGTGCCAGCAGCCAAACTCTAGCGGGGGCCTACAATGAGCAGTTCTTC	CASSQTLAGAYNEQFF
TRBV19	TRBJ2-1	TRBD2	TGTGCCAGTAGTATCCTACTAGCGGGAGTGGGCAATGAGCAGTTCTTC	CASSILLAGVGNEQFF